Following are 3 T cell receptor beta chains from one sample sequenced in a study of cytomegalovirus exposure and HLA in healthy donors. Method: immunoSEQ multiplex PCR; TCRdb's copy keeps in-frame clones and lacks some. The data show about 250,000 clones, 80% to 90% seen once. The source material was PBMCs. The receptors come from a man in his late teens or twenties in good health and CMV-seronegative.

This chain links TRBV2 with TRBJ2-1; D is perhaps TRBD2 (5 bases). Trimming removed 6 bases from V and 2 bases from J, with 14 bases in between. This CDR3 is 15 amino acids long. Germline V gives CDR1 SNHLY, CDR2 FYNNEI. Here the CDR3 reads CASSILEGTYNEQFF. The CDR3 nucleotides read TGTGCCAGCAGCATCCTAGAGGGCACCTACAATGAGCAGTTCTTC.

Details on this clone: The same CDR3 can be traced to other DNA sequences in this sample. The chain links TRBV11-2 to TRBJ2-1, with D possibly being TRBD2 (6 bases). V lost 3 bases, J lost 5 bases, and 8 bases lay in between. CDR1 is SGHAT, CDR2 FQNNGV, per germline. The CDR3 has 13 amino acids. CDR3 residues: CASSLGLDNEQFF. DNA of the CDR3: TGTGCCAGCAGCTTGGGACTTGACAATGAGCAGTTCTTC.

This clone was recorded once. V gene TRBV7-2 combines with J gene TRBJ1-5; D is uncertain. Trimming removed 5 bases at V and 3 bases at J, with 8 bases between. The CDR3 extends over 13 amino acids. The germline V gene encodes CDR1 SGHTA and CDR2 FQGNSA. This chain's CDR3 is CASSRGANQPQHF. The CDR3 nucleotides read TGTGCCAGCAGCAGAGGAGCCAATCAGCCCCAGCATTTT.